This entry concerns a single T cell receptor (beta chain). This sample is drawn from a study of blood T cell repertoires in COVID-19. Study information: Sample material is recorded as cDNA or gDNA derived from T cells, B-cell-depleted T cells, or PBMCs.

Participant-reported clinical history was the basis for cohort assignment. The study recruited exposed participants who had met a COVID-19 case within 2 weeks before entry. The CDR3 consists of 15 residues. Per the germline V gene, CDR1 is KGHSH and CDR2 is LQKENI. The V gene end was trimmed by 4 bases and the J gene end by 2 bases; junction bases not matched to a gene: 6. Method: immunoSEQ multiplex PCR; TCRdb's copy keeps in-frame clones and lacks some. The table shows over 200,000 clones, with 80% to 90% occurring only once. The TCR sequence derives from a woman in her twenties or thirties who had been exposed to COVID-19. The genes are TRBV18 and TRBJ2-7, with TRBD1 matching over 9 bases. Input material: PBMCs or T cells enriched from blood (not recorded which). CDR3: CASSQGQGVTYEQYF. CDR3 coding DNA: TGTGCCAGCTCACAGGGACAGGGAGTTACCTACGAGCAGTACTTC.